A selection of T cell receptor beta chains follows, all from one sample in a study of T cell responses to AZD1222 COVID-19 vaccine. Sequenced by immunoSEQ multiplex PCR; TCRdb stores in-frame clones only, minus some. The table has around 270,000 clones, around 93% seen once; the top ten hold around 0.57%. This sample comprised peripheral blood, obtained 28 days after the second AZD1222 dose. Receptor source: an adult who received the AZD1222 COVID-19 vaccine. Each CDR3 is given with its conserved first and last residue. Each record gives: clone size, V gene, D gene, J gene, CDR3 protein, CDR3 DNA. D genes are given only for firm matches. Some rows have no size entry. The others give once, few or many, or a class for an expanded clone.

NA,TRBV24-1,NA,TRBJ1-2,CATSDPRQPQGGYTF,TGTGCCACCAGTGATCCCAGACAGCCACAGGGTGGCTACACCTTC
NA,TRBV5-1,NA,TRBJ2-5,CASSSSDSQETQYF,TGCGCCAGCAGCTCCTCCGACTCCCAGGAGACCCAGTACTTC
NA,TRBV11-2,NA,TRBJ1-2,CASSLGGESSLYGYTF,TGTGCCAGCAGCTTAGGTGGCGAAAGCTCCCTCTATGGCTACACCTTC
NA,TRBV7-9,TRBD1,TRBJ1-2,CASSLDRGDYGYTF,TGTGCCAGCAGCTTGGACAGGGGTGACTATGGCTACACCTTC
NA,TRBV24-1,TRBD1,TRBJ2-7,CATSDDGQDEQYF,TGTGCCACCAGTGATGACGGACAGGACGAGCAGTACTTC
NA,TRBV10-2,NA,TRBJ1-4,CASRGAEEKLFF,TGCGCCAGCAGGGGCGCGGAAGAAAAACTGTTTTTT
NA,TRBV6-2/TRBV6-3,NA,TRBJ2-1,CASSYTLDGIKQFF,TGTGCCAGCAGTTACACCTTGGACGGAATAAAGCAGTTCTTC
NA,TRBV2,NA,TRBJ2-7,CASSGGYEQYF,TGTGCCAGCAGTGGCGGCTACGAGCAGTACTTC
once,TRBV3-1/TRBV3-2,NA,TRBJ1-6,CASSQDLGDSPLHF,TGTGCCAGCAGCCAAGACCTCGGGGATTCACCCCTCCACTTT
NA,TRBV5-1,TRBD2,TRBJ2-1,CASSGTSGTSQQFF,TGCGCCAGCAGCGGGACTAGCGGGACCTCCCAGCAGTTCTTC
once,TRBV4-1,NA,TRBJ1-5,CASSQETGFGQPQHF,TGCGCCAGCAGCCAAGAGACGGGCTTCGGGCAGCCCCAGCATTTT
NA,TRBV6-5,TRBD1,TRBJ2-7,CATYRDRSSYEQYF,TGTGCCACCTATCGGGACAGGTCGAGCTACGAGCAGTACTTC
NA,TRBV28,NA,TRBJ2-1,CASSLWGGAVGNEQFF,TGTGCCAGCAGTTTATGGGGGGGCGCCGTAGGCAATGAGCAGTTCTTC
NA,TRBV11-2,TRBD2,TRBJ2-5,CASSPQYQLAGGETQYF,TGTGCCAGCAGCCCACAATATCAGCTAGCGGGAGGAGAGACCCAGTACTTC
NA,TRBV6-1,TRBD1,TRBJ2-1,CASSEALLLWTGRGYNEQFF,TGTGCCAGCAGTGAAGCGCTTCTCTTATGGACAGGGAGAGGGTACAATGAGCAGTTCTTC
NA,TRBV28,NA,TRBJ2-3,CASSDPGTGTDTQYF,TGTGCCAGCAGTGATCCAGGGACCGGCACAGATACGCAGTATTTT
NA,TRBV6-2/TRBV6-3,NA,TRBJ1-2,CASSPRGPSYGYTF,TGTGCCAGCAGTCCGAGGGGACCTTCCTATGGCTACACCTTC
NA,TRBV2,NA,TRBJ1-1,CASSGFHDPGTEAFF,TGTGCCAGCAGTGGATTTCACGACCCCGGCACTGAAGCTTTCTTT
NA,TRBV28,NA,TRBJ1-1,CASTQMAGANTEAFF,TGTGCCAGCACCCAAATGGCCGGGGCGAACACTGAAGCTTTCTTT
NA,TRBV7-2,NA,TRBJ1-1,CASSLYLQGLGTEAFF,TGTGCCAGCAGCTTGTACCTACAGGGCTTAGGCACTGAAGCTTTCTTT
NA,TRBV5-1,TRBD1,TRBJ2-7,CASSLEQGAYAYEQYF,TGCGCCAGCAGCTTGGAACAGGGGGCATACGCCTACGAGCAGTACTTC
NA,TRBV7-3,NA,TRBJ2-2,CASSLSVAGELFF,TGTGCCAGCAGCTTAAGTGTGGCCGGGGAGCTGTTTTTT
NA,TRBV2,NA,TRBJ1-3,CASVTRGNTIYF,TGTGCCAGCGTTACACGCGGAAACACCATATATTTT
NA,TRBV5-1,TRBD1,TRBJ1-6,CASSPGQGGDSPLHF,TGCGCCAGCAGCCCGGGACAGGGCGGCGATTCACCCCTCCACTTT
NA,TRBV10-1,NA,TRBJ2-2,CASSETVVTGELFF,TGCGCCAGCAGTGAGACAGTCGTCACCGGGGAGCTGTTTTTT
NA,TRBV7-2,NA,TRBJ2-7,CASSFPDSPYEQYF,TGTGCCAGCAGCTTCCCCGACAGTCCCTACGAGCAGTACTTC
NA,TRBV7-3,NA,TRBJ2-6,CASSMQGRSSGANVLTF,TGTGCCAGCAGCATGCAGGGACGGAGCTCTGGGGCCAACGTCCTGACTTTC
NA,TRBV29-1,NA,TRBJ2-1,CSVERPGNEQFF,TGCAGCGTTGAAAGACCAGGCAATGAGCAGTTCTTC
NA,TRBV5-1,TRBD1,TRBJ2-7,CASSLGDRGYEQYF,TGCGCCAGCAGCTTGGGGGACAGGGGTTACGAGCAGTACTTC
NA,TRBV11-2,NA,TRBJ1-2,CASPVANYGYTF,TGTGCCAGCCCCGTAGCTAACTATGGCTACACCTTC
NA,TRBV6-1,TRBD2,TRBJ2-5,CASSAAGGRKTQYF,TGTGCCAGCAGTGCAGCGGGGGGAAGGAAGACCCAGTACTTC
NA,TRBV19,NA,TRBJ1-5,CASSISGNQPQHF,TGTGCCAGTAGTATATCAGGGAATCAGCCCCAGCATTTT
NA,TRBV2,NA,TRBJ2-5,CAESRLGRETQYF,TGTGCCGAAAGCCGGCTAGGGCGGGAGACCCAGTACTTC
NA,TRBV5-1,NA,TRBJ1-4,CASSSGVTNEKLFF,TGCGCCAGCAGCTCGGGGGTAACTAATGAAAAACTGTTTTTT
NA,TRBV5-1,NA,TRBJ2-2,CASSLVRAGTGELFF,TGCGCCAGCAGCTTGGTTAGGGCGGGGACCGGGGAGCTGTTTTTT
NA,TRBV5-4,TRBD1,TRBJ2-1,CASSFWTGVNEQFF,TGTGCCAGCAGCTTTTGGACAGGGGTCAATGAGCAGTTCTTC
NA,TRBV18,NA,TRBJ1-3,CASSPRHSGNTIYF,TGTGCCAGCTCACCGCGACACTCTGGAAACACCATATATTTT
NA,TRBV19,NA,TRBJ1-5,CASSIGGNQPQHF,TGTGCCAGTAGTATAGGCGGCAATCAGCCCCAGCATTTT
NA,TRBV28,NA,TRBJ2-5,CASSLDDRYQETQYF,TGTGCCAGCAGTTTAGACGACAGATACCAAGAGACCCAGTACTTC
NA,TRBV12-3/TRBV12-4,NA,TRBJ2-7,CASRASYEQYF,TGTGCCAGCAGGGCCTCCTACGAGCAGTACTTC
NA,TRBV11-2,TRBD1,TRBJ2-7,CASSNYRGRNYEQYF,TGTGCCAGCAGCAACTACAGGGGAAGGAACTACGAGCAGTACTTC
NA,TRBV7-9,NA,TRBJ2-7,CASSLASGSYEQYF,TGTGCCAGCAGCTTAGCTAGCGGCTCCTACGAGCAGTACTTC
NA,TRBV5-5,TRBD1,TRBJ2-5,CASSLGSPGGETQYF,TGTGCCAGCAGCTTGGGTAGCCCAGGGGGAGAGACCCAGTACTTC
NA,TRBV5-4,NA,TRBJ2-1,CASSSQGNEQFF,TGTGCCAGCAGCTCTCAAGGGAATGAGCAGTTCTTC
few,TRBV6-1,NA,TRBJ1-2,CASSEATGGYGYTF,TGTGCCAGCAGTGAAGCAACAGGTGGTTATGGCTACACCTTC